The clone carrying this T cell receptor beta chain was observed a few times. Its antigen is as yet unknown. One end of the junction is discordant with germline, which a read error may explain. 13 Jbeta primers and 60 Vbeta primers were used for the PCR. Generated by immunoSEQ multiplex PCR, the TCRdb table keeps only in-frame clones and is missing some. This sample has nearly 110,000 clones, with around 76% found just once. Germline CDR1 SGHTA, CDR2 FQGNSA. CDR3 length equals 16 residues. These data come from a study of cytomegalovirus exposure and HLA in healthy donors. Regarding the study as a whole: Available immune exposure information was restricted to CMV serostatus only.

The sequence was collected from a woman in her 50s in good health and CMV-seropositive. The material sequenced was PBMCs. The J gene is TRBJ2-7, the V gene TRBV7-2, with 11 bases identical to TRBD1. CDR3 in amino acids: CASSQGTGTGGYEQYF. As DNA, the CDR3 is TGCGCCAGCAGCCAAGGGACCGGGACAGGGGGCTACGAGCAGTACTTC.